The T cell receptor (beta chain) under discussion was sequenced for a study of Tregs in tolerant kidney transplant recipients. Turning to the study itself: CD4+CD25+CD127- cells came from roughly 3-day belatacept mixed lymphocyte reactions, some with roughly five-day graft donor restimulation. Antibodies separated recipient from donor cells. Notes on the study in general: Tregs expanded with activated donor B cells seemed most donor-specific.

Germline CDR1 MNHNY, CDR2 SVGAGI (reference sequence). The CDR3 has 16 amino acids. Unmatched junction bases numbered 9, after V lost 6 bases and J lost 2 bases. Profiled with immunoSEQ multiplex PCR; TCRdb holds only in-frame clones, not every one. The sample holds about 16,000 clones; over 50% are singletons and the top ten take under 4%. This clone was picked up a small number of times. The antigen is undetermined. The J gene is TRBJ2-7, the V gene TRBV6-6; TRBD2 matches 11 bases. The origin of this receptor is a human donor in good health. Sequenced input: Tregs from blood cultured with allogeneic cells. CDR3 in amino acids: CASRGLAGGSPYEQYF. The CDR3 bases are TGTGCCAGCAGGGGCCTAGCGGGAGGTTCCCCCTACGAGCAGTACTTC.